The 23 T cell receptor beta chains listed next were all sequenced from one sample in a study of T cell repertoires in cytomegalovirus infection. TCRdb passed the reads through MiXCR, listing each CDR3 protein once. The sample holds some 240,000 distinct CDR3 sequences, more than 15% seen once. Sequenced input: CD8+ T cells from PBMCs. Source of these receptors: a human donor in good health (CMV status not recorded). Some clones in this sample may be carry-over from other donors' samples.

There are many counts of this clonotype. The CDR3 coding sequence is TGTGCCAGCCGTCCAGGGTGGGGCGAGACCCAGTACTTC. Amino acid sequence: CASRPGWGETQYF. The rearrangement links TRBV12-3 or TRBV12-4 to TRBJ2-5; weak D call: TRBD1 (5 bases). The CDR3 consists of 13 residues. V was trimmed by 8 bases and J by 5 bases, leaving 15 bases between them.

There are many counts of this clonotype. V and J are TRBV7-9 and TRBJ2-3, with 9 nucleotides matching TRBD2. This CDR3 is built from 16 residues. Germline CDR1 SEHNR, CDR2 FQNEAQ (reference sequence). Losses at the gene ends were 3 bases for V and 2 bases for J; bases not matched to a gene: 6. CDR3 in DNA: TGTGCCAGCAGCTTCGATAGCGGGGGACCCACAGATACGCAGTATTTT. Translated: CASSFDSGGPTDTQYF.

The gene calls are TRBV13 and TRBJ1-4; D is uncertain. Deletions cut 6 bases from V and 10 bases from J, with 18 bases between. Germline CDR1 PRHDT, CDR2 FYEKMQ (reference sequence). The CDR3 is made up of 14 amino acids. The CDR3 is CASRSSLAAGKLFF. In DNA, the CDR3 is TGTGCCAGCAGATCCTCCCTCGCCGCTGGAAAACTGTTTTTT.

This clonotype was observed a handful of times. The chain carries TRBV7-6 and TRBJ2-7; 11 nucleotides align to TRBD2. The CDR3 extends over 17 amino acids. Germline V gives CDR1 SGHVS, CDR2 FNYEAQ. The J segment lost 4 bases and the V segment lost 4 bases, leaving 12 bases of the junction unmatched. The DNA for the CDR3 is TGTGCCAGCAGCTCGATAAATAGCGGGGGGGCCATATACGAGCAGTACTTC. Its protein product is CASSSINSGGAIYEQYF.

The rearrangement links TRBV7-9 to TRBJ1-5; TRBD1 might be the D (5 bases). The CDR3 is 14 residues long. The germline V gene has CDR1 SEHNR and CDR2 FQNEAQ (reference sequence). Trimming cost V 9 bases and J 0 bases, with 12 bases left between them. CDR3: CASGGGDSNQPQHF. For the CDR3, the DNA is TGTGCCAGTGGGGGGGGGGATAGCAATCAGCCCCAGCATTTT.

This clonotype was picked up a small number of times. It may be a read error: a sequence one base away is much more abundant. The gene calls are TRBV11-2 and TRBJ2-7; the D gene is possibly TRBD1 (6 bases). The germline CDR1 and CDR2 sequences are SGHAT and FQNNGV. Between the trimmed V and J ends, which lost 5 bases and 0 bases, there was a span of 8 bases. This CDR3 is built from 13 residues. In DNA, the CDR3 is TGTGCCAGCAGCGTGGACAGCTCCTACGAGCAGTACTTC. This gives the protein CASSVDSSYEQYF.

This clonotype was seen a handful of times. This chain uses TRBV2 with TRBJ2-7; 10 bases fit TRBD1. The CDR3 is made up of 14 amino acids. After removal of 6 bases from V and 3 bases from J, the junction contained 5 bases not matched to a gene. Germline V gene data show CDR1 as SNHLY and CDR2 as FYNNEI. Written as DNA, the CDR3 is TGTGCCAGCAGGATCCGGGACAGGGGCTACGAGCAGTACTTC. Protein sequence: CASRIRDRGYEQYF. The whole variable domain, remainder taken from reference TRBV2 and TRBJ2-7, is EPEVTQTPSHQVTQMGQEVILRCVPISNHLYFYWYRQILGQKVEFLVSFYNNEISEKSEIFDDQFSVERPDGSNFTLKIRSTKLEDSAMYFCASRIRDRGYEQYFGPGTRLTVT.

The V and J genes are TRBV6-5 and TRBJ2-5; D could derive from TRBD1 or TRBD2 (6 bases each). The CDR3 has 16 residues. Deletions cut 2 bases from V and 6 bases from J, with 19 bases between. CDR1 is MNHEY, CDR2 SVGAGI, per germline. The CDR3 loop reads CASSYPDEGGKQTQYF. CDR3 nucleotides: TGTGCCAGCAGTTACCCCGACGAGGGGGGCAAACAGACCCAGTACTTC.

The sample holds a few counts of this clonotype. V is TRBV12-3 or TRBV12-4 and J is TRBJ1-5; possibly TRBD1 for D (6 bases). Trimming removed 1 base from V and 7 bases from J, with 11 bases in between. The CDR3 is made up of 14 amino acids. The CDR3 loop reads CASSLGGADQPQHF. CDR3 coding DNA: TGTGCCAGCAGTTTAGGGGGGGCCGACCAGCCCCAGCATTTT.

The J gene is TRBJ2-3, the V gene TRBV4-1, with 13 bases identical to TRBD2. There are 18 residues in the CDR3. V was clipped by 6 bases and J by 0 bases; unmatched bases: 9. Per the germline V gene, CDR1 is MGHRA and CDR2 is YSYEKL. CDR3 nucleotides: TGCGCCAGCAGTATGTGGACTAGCGGGGGCCTTAGCACAGATACGCAGTATTTT. Protein sequence: CASSMWTSGGLSTDTQYF.

This chain uses TRBV29-1 with TRBJ2-7; 7 bases line up with TRBD1. In germline, CDR1 is SQVTM, CDR2 ANQGSEA. With 1 base clipped from V and 2 bases from J, the junction kept 11 bases outside the gene matches. This CDR3 comprises 16 residues. The CDR3 DNA follows: TGCAGCGTTGAAGGCCTACCGGGACAGTCCGCCTACGAGCAGTACTTC. Translated, it gives CSVEGLPGQSAYEQYF.

The chain is built from TRBV20-1 and TRBJ2-4; 7 nucleotides agree with TRBD1. From germline, CDR1 is DFQATT and CDR2 SNEGSKA (reference sequence). V trimming: 3 bases; J trimming: 2 bases; junction bases outside the gene matches: 7. This CDR3 is 15 amino acids long. The CDR3, as DNA: TGCAGTGCTAGTGACAGGGAATGGACCAAAAACATTCAGTACTTC. Protein sequence: CSASDREWTKNIQYF.

In this sample, this clonotype turned up many times. This chain links TRBV6-1 with TRBJ1-4; D remains ambiguous. This CDR3 region has 15 residues. Germline CDR1 is MNHNS and CDR2 is SASEGT. The germline V and J ends were trimmed by 3 bases and 2 bases, with 10 bases remaining between them. CDR3 coding DNA: TGTGCCAGCAGTGATCTGCCCGGGACTAATGAAAAACTGTTTTTT. It codes for CASSDLPGTNEKLFF.

This clonotype was seen more than once but under ten times. The chain links TRBV29-1 to TRBJ2-7; D assignment may be TRBD1 or TRBD2 (5 bases each). V was pared by 1 base and J by 4 bases, with 11 bases between. CDR3 length: 13 amino acids. Germline CDR1 and CDR2: SQVTM and ANQGSEA. The CDR3 DNA sequence: TGCAGCGTTGAAGGCCAGGGCGGGTACGAGCAGTACTTC. It codes for CSVEGQGGYEQYF.

Many counts were recorded for this clonotype. The V and J genes are TRBV7-2 and TRBJ2-7; weak D call: TRBD1 (5 bases). The V and J ends lost 4 bases and 2 bases respectively, with 9 bases between them. The CDR3 extends over 13 amino acids. In germline, CDR1 is SGHTA, CDR2 FQGNSA. DNA for the CDR3: TGTGCCAGCAGCTCCACAGGAACCTACGAGCAGTACTTC. Protein sequence: CASSSTGTYEQYF.

The chain employs TRBV7-3 and TRBJ2-1, with unresolved D. Germline values: CDR1 SGHTA, CDR2 FQGTGA. CDR3 length equals 15 residues. The ends were cut back, 5 bases at V and 0 bases at J, with 11 bases in the middle. CDR3 in amino acids: CASSTDPSSYNEQFF. The CDR3 coding sequence is TGTGCCAGCAGCACAGACCCTAGCTCCTACAATGAGCAGTTCTTC.

This clonotype has a count of ten or more. The chain couples TRBV7-2 to TRBJ2-4; a weak D match, TRBD2 (5 bases). The CDR3 covers 17 residues. The germline V gene encodes CDR1 SGHTA and CDR2 FQGNSA. The V gene lost 1 base and the J gene lost 0 bases, with 13 bases spanning the gap. The CDR3 sequence is CASSLVRRGTAKNIQYF. CDR3 sequence (DNA): TGTGCCAGCAGCTTAGTACGACGGGGAACAGCCAAAAACATTCAGTACTTC.

This clonotype was found a few times. This chain links TRBV12-3 or TRBV12-4 with TRBJ2-1; the match to TRBD2 covers 12 bases. The CDR3 has 15 residues. Germline trimming cut 5 bases from V and 4 bases from J; bases unmatched to any gene: 3. In nucleotides, the CDR3 is TGTGCCAGCAGTCACCTAGCGGGGGGGTACAATGAGCAGTTCTTC. It codes for CASSHLAGGYNEQFF.

V gene TRBV7-9 combines with J gene TRBJ1-2; possible D gene TRBD1, 6 bases. CDR3 length equals 14 residues. Germline V gene data show CDR1 as SEHNR and CDR2 as FQNEAQ (reference sequence). The V end lost 5 bases, the J end lost 4 bases, and 14 bases lay between the germline ends. CDR3: CASSPAGQPYGYTF. The CDR3, as DNA: TGTGCCAGCAGCCCAGCGGGACAACCCTATGGCTACACCTTC.

This clonotype was observed many times. The rearrangement joins TRBV7-9 to TRBJ2-7; the D gene could be TRBD1 or TRBD2 (5 bases each). The CDR3 extends over 17 amino acids. V gave up 5 bases and J gave up 2 bases, with 22 bases separating them. In germline, CDR1 is SEHNR, CDR2 FQNEAQ (reference sequence). The CDR3 bases are TGTGCCAGCAGCGACGACCCACTCGGGACGGAACCCTACGAGCAGTACTTC. Residues: CASSDDPLGTEPYEQYF.

This clonotype was seen at least ten times. The chain is built from TRBV20-1 and TRBJ1-1; D not certain. V lost 5 bases to trimming and J lost 4 bases, with 14 bases between them. The germline CDR1 and CDR2 sequences are DFQATT and SNEGSKA (reference sequence). This CDR3 is built from 13 residues. The CDR3 sequence: CSAPEGKRTEAFF. Written as DNA, the CDR3 is TGCAGTGCTCCGGAAGGGAAGCGCACTGAAGCTTTCTTT.

This clonotype was seen a handful of times. The V call is TRBV29-1, the J call TRBJ2-3; 8 bases line up with TRBD2. V was pared by 6 bases and J by 14 bases, with 10 bases of the junction left unmatched. The CDR3 covers 11 residues. Looked up from germline, CDR1 is SQVTM and CDR2 is ANQGSEA. This CDR3 is CSVMSPSGSYF. The CDR3 nucleotides are TGCAGCGTCATGAGTCCTAGCGGGTCGTATTTT.

This clonotype was seen a few times. The V gene is TRBV19, the J gene TRBJ2-7; 8 bases map to TRBD1. The germline CDR1 and CDR2 sequences are LNHDA and SQIVND (reference sequence). The CDR3 runs 15 residues. J gave up 3 bases and V 5 bases, and 9 bases lay outside the gene matches. CDR3 amino acids: CASSWTRTGIYEQYF. CDR3 DNA sequence: TGTGCCAGTAGTTGGACCCGGACAGGGATCTACGAGCAGTACTTC.